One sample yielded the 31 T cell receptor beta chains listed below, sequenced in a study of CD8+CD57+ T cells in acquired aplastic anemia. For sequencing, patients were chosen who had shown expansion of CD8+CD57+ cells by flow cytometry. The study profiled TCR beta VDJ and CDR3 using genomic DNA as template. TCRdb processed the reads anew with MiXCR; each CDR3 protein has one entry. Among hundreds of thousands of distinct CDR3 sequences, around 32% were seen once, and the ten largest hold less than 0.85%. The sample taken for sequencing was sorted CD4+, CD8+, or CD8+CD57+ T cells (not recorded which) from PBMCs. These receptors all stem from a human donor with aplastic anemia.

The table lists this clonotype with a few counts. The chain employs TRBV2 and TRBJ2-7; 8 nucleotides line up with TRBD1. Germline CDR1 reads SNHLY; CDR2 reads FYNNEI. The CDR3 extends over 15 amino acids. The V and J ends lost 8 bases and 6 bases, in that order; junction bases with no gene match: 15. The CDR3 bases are TGTGCCAGCCAGACTCGAGACAGGGGATTTCGCGAGCAGTACTTC. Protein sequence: CASQTRDRGFREQYF.

The CDR3 bases are TGTGCCAGCAGCTTATTGGCCAGGGAGAATTCACCCCTCCACTTT. Its protein is CASSLLARENSPLHF. The genes are TRBV7-2 and TRBJ1-6; tentative D call: TRBD1 (5 bases). Trimming removed 2 bases from V and 7 bases from J, with 12 bases in between. Looked up from germline, CDR1 is SGHTA and CDR2 is FQGNSA. The CDR3 sequence is 15 residues long.

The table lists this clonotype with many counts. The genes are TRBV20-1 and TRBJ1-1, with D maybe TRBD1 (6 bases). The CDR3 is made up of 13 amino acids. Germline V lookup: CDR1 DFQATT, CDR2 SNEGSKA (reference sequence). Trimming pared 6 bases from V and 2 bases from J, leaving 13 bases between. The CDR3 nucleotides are TGCAGTGCCCGGAAACAGGGAAACACTGAAGCTTTCTTT. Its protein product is CSARKQGNTEAFF.

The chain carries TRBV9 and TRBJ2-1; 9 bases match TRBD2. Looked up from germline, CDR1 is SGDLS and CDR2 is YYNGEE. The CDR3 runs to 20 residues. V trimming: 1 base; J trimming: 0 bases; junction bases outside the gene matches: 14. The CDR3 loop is CASSVTSSSGIGSSYNEQFF. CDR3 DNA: TGTGCCAGCAGCGTAACCTCGTCTAGCGGGATCGGGAGCTCCTACAATGAGCAGTTCTTC.

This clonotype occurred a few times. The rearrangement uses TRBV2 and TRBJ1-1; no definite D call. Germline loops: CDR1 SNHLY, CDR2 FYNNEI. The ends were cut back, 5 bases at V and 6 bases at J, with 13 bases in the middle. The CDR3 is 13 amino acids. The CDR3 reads CASSSRAVSEAFF. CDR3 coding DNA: TGTGCCAGCAGTTCTAGGGCCGTCTCTGAAGCTTTCTTT. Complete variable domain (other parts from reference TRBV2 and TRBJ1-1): EPEVTQTPSHQVTQMGQEVILRCVPISNHLYFYWYRQILGQKVEFLVSFYNNEISEKSEIFDDQFSVERPDGSNFTLKIRSTKLEDSAMYFCASSSRAVSEAFFGQGTRLTVV.

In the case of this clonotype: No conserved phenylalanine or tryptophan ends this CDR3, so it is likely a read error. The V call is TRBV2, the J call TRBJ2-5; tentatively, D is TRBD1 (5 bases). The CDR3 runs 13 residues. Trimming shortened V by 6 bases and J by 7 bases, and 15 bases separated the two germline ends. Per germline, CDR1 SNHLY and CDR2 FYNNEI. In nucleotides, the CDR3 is TGTGCCAGCAGAAAGGACCTTCAGGGGACCCAGTACGTC. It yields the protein CASRKDLQGTQYV.

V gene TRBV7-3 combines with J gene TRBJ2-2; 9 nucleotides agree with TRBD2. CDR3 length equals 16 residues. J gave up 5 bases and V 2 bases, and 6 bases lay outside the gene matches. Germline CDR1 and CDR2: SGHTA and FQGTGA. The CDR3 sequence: CASSLLSGGRTGELFF. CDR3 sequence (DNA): TGTGCCAGCAGCTTACTGAGCGGGGGGAGAACCGGGGAGCTGTTTTTT.

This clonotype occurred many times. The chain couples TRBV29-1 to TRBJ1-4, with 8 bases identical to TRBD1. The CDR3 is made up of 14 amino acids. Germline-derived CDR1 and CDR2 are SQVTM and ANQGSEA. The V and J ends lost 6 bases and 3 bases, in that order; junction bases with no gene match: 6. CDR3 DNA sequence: TGCAGCGTCTCCCAGGGGGCGCCTAATGAAAAACTGTTTTTT. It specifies CSVSQGAPNEKLFF.

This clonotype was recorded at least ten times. The CDR3 is CASSARQGASYEQYF. The DNA of the CDR3 is TGTGCCAGCAGTGCACGACAGGGGGCGTCCTACGAGCAGTACTTC. The rearrangement uses TRBV6-1 and TRBJ2-7, with 10 bases matching TRBD1. The CDR3 length is 15 residues. After removal of 4 bases from V and 1 base from J, the junction contained 4 bases not matched to a gene. Germline-derived CDR1 and CDR2 are MNHNS and SASEGT.

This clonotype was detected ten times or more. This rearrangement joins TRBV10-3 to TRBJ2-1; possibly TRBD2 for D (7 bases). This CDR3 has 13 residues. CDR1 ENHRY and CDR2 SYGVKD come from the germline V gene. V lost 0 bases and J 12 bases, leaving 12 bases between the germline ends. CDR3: CAISESEGGGQFF. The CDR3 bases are TGTGCCATCAGTGAGTCTGAGGGAGGGGGGCAGTTCTTC.

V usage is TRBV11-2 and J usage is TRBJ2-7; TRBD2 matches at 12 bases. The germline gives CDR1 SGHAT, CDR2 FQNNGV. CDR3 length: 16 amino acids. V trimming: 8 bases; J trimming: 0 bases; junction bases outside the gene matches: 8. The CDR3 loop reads CASSASSGRASYEQYF. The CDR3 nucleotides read TGTGCCAGCTCAGCTTCTAGCGGGAGGGCCTCCTACGAGCAGTACTTC.

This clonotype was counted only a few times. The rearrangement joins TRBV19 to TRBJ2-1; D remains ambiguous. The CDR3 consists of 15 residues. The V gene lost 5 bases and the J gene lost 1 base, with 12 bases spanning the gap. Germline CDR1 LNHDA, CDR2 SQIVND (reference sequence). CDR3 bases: TGTGCCAGTAGTGGTGGCAGGATATCCTACAATGAGCAGTTCTTC. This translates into CASSGGRISYNEQFF.

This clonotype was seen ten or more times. CDR3 amino acids: CASSLFGGGVTYEQYF. CDR3 nucleotide sequence: TGTGCCAGCAGCTTGTTTGGAGGGGGAGTTACCTACGAGCAGTACTTC. This sequence joins TRBV7-9 and TRBJ2-7; D is perhaps TRBD1 or TRBD2 (6 bases each). The CDR3 consists of 16 residues. Germline lookup yields CDR1 SEHNR and CDR2 FQNEAQ (reference sequence). V was shortened by 3 bases and J by 2 bases, with 17 bases between the two germline ends.

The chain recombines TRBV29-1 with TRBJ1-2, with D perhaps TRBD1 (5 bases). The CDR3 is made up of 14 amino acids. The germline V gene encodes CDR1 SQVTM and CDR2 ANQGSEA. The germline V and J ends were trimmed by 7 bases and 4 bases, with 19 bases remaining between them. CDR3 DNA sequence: TGCAGCGCAGACTTTGGCGGGACTTCCTATGGCTACACCTTC. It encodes CSADFGGTSYGYTF.

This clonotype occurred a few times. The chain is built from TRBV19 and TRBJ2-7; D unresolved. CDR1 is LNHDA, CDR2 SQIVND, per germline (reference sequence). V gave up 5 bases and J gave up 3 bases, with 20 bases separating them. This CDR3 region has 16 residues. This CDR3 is CASSSYVRAPNYEQYF. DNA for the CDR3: TGTGCCAGTAGTTCTTACGTCAGAGCCCCCAACTACGAGCAGTACTTC.

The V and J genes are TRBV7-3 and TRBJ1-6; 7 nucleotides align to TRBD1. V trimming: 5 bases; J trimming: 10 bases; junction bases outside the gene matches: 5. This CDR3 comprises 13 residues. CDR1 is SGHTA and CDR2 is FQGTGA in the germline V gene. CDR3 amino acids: CASSIDRASPLHF. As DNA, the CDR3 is TGTGCCAGCAGCATCGACAGGGCCTCACCCCTCCACTTT.

The CDR3 coding sequence is TGTGCCAGCAGACAAACCCGACAGAGAGACTACAATGAGCAGTTCTTC. Amino acid sequence: CASRQTRQRDYNEQFF. This chain links TRBV11-1 with TRBJ2-1; TRBD1 is a possible D gene (5 bases). The CDR3 length is 16 residues. Trimming took off 6 bases at V and 3 bases at J, with 18 bases between the two ends. In germline, CDR1 is SGHAT, CDR2 FQDESV (reference sequence).

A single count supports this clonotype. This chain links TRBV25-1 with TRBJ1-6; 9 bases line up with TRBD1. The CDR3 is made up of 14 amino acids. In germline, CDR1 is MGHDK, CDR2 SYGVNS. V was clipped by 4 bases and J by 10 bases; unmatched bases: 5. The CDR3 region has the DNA TGTGCCAGCAGTGTCGGACAGGGGTTATCACCCCTCCACTTT. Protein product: CASSVGQGLSPLHF.

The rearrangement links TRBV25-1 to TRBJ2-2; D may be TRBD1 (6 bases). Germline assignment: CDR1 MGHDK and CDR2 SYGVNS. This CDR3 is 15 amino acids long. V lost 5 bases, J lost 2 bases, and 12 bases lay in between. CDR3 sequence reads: CASSNTGPNTGELFF. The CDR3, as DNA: TGTGCCAGCAGTAACACAGGGCCCAACACCGGGGAGCTGTTTTTT.

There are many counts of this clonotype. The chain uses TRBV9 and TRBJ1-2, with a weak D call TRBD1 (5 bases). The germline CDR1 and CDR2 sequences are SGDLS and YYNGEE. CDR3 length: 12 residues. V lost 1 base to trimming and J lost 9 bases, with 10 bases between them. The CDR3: CASSVQGDSYTF. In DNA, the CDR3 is TGTGCCAGCAGCGTACAGGGAGACAGCTACACCTTC.

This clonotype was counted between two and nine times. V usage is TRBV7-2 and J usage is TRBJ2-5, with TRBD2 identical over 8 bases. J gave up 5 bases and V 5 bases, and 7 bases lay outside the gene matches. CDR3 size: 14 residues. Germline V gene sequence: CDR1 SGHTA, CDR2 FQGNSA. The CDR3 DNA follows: TGTGCCAGCAGCCGGGAGGGACTTAGGGAGACCCAGTACTTC. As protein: CASSREGLRETQYF.

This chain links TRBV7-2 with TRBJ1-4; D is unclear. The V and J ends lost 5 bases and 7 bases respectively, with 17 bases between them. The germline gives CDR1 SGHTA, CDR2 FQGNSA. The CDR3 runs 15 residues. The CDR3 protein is CASSPYGNRGEKLFF. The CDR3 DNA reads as TGTGCCAGCAGCCCATACGGAAATCGGGGTGAAAAACTGTTTTTT. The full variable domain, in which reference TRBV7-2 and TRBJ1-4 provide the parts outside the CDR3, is GAGVSQSPSNKVTEKGKDVELRCDPISGHTALYWYRQSLGQGLEFLIYFQGNSAPDKSGLPSDRFSAERTGGSVSTLTIQRTQQEDSAVYLCASSPYGNRGEKLFFGSGTQLSVL.

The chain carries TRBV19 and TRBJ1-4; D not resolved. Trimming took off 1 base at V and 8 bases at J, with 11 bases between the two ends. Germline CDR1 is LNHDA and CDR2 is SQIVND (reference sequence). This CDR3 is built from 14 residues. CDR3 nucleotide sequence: TGTGCCAGTAGTATAGGAGGGATGCAGGAAAAACTGTTTTTT. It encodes CASSIGGMQEKLFF.

In DNA form, the CDR3 reads TGTGCCACCAGAACGGGACAGGGGGACGAAGAGACCCAGTACTTC. Translated: CATRTGQGDEETQYF. The V gene is TRBV15, the J gene TRBJ2-5; 11 bases are shared with TRBD1. Germline CDR1 is LNHNV and CDR2 is YYDKDF (reference sequence). V lost 6 bases and J lost 3; bases outside the gene matches: 6. The CDR3 totals 15 residues.

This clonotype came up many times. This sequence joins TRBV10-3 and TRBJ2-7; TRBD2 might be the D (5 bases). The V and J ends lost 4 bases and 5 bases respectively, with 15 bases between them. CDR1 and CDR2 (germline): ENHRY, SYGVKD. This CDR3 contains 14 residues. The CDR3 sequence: CAISGMGRTDEQYF. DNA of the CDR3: TGTGCCATCAGTGGGATGGGGAGAACGGACGAGCAGTACTTC.

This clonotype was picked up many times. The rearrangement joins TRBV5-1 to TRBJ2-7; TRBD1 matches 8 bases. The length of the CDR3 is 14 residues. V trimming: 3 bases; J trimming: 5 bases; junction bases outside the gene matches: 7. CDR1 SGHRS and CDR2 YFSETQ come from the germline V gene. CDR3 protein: CASSSGQVGHEQYF. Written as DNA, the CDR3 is TGCGCCAGCAGCTCGGGACAGGTGGGCCACGAGCAGTACTTC.

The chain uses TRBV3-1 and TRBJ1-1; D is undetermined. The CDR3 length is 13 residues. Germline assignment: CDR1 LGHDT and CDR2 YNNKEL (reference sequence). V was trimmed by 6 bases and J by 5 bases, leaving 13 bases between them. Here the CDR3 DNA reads TGTGCCAGCAGTTTGACCCCCGGAACTGAAGCTTTCTTT. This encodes CASSLTPGTEAFF. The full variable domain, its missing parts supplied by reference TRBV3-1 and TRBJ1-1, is DTAVSQTPKYLVTQMGNDKSIKCEQNLGHDTMYWYKQDSKKFLKIMFSYNNKELIINETVPNRFSPKSPDKAHLNLHINSLELGDSAVYFCASSLTPGTEAFFGQGTRLTVV.

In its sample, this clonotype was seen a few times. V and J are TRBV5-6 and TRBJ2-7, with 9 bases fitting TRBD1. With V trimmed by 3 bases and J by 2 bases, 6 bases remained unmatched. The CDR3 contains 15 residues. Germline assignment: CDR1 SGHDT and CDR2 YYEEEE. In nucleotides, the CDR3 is TGTGCCAGCAGCTGGCCCGGGACAGGGACCTACGAGCAGTACTTC. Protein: CASSWPGTGTYEQYF. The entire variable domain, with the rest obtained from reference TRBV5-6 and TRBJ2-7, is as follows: DAGVTQSPTHLIKTRGQQVTLRCSPKSGHDTVSWYQQALGQGPQFIFQYYEEEERQRGNFPDRFSGHQFPNYSSELNVNALLLGDSALYLCASSWPGTGTYEQYFGPGTRLTVT.

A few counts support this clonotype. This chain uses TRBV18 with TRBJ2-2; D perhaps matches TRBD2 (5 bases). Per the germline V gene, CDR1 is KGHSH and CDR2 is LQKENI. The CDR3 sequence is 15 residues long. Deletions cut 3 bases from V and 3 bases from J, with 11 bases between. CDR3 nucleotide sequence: TGTGCCAGCTCACCCAGCGGCGGGTACACCGGGGAGCTGTTTTTT. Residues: CASSPSGGYTGELFF.

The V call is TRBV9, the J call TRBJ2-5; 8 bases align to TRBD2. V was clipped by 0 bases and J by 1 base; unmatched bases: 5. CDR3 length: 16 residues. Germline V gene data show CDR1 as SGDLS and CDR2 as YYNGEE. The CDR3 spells CASSVGGGGTQETQYF. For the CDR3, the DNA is TGTGCCAGCAGCGTAGGGGGCGGGGGGACCCAAGAGACCCAGTACTTC.

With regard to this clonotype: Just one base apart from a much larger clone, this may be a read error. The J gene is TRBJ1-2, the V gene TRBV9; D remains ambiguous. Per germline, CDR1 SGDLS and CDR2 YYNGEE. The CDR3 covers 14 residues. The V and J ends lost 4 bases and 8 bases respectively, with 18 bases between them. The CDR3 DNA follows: TGTGCCAGCAGCCCCCCAGGAGTGGAGTTGGGCTACACCTTC. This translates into CASSPPGVELGYTF.